The next 6 T cell receptor beta chains were all read from a single sample in a study of glioma-infiltrating T cells. Using RNA template, CDR3s of TCR alpha and beta were amplified with iRepertoire arm-PCR. TCRdb called the multiplex PCR reads again in MiXCR, with one record for every CDR3 protein. The sample includes about 130,000 distinct CDR3 sequences, around 23% of them seen just once. Material for sequencing was glioma tissue, nonneoplastic brain tissue, or PBMCs (not recorded which). These receptors were taken from a human donor with low-grade glioma or glioblastoma, undergoing nonglioma brain surgery, or in good health (not recorded which).

A remark on this clonotype: A read error may produce the germline difference seen at one junction end. V is TRBV29-1 and J is TRBJ1-1, with D uncertain. The CDR3 spans 13 residues. CDR1 and CDR2 from the germline V gene are SQVTM and ANQGSEA. Here the CDR3 reads CSVRSYSNTEASF. DNA of the CDR3: TGCAGCGTTCGAAGTTATTCGAACACTGAAGCTTCCTTT.

This clonotype was counted ten times or more. The rearrangement uses TRBV6-6 and TRBJ1-1, with D hard to call. Trimming pared 2 bases from V and 0 bases from J, leaving 13 bases between. The germline CDR1 and CDR2 sequences are MNHNY and SVGAGI (reference sequence). CDR3 size: 16 residues. CDR3 sequence (DNA): TGTGCCAGCAGTTACGGGCAGATTCCCTTGAACACTGAAGCTTTCTTT. Translating gives CASSYGQIPLNTEAFF.

The sample holds many counts of this clonotype. This sequence joins TRBV20-1 and TRBJ2-7; D is uncertain. The CDR3 runs 14 residues. Germline CDR1 reads DFQATT; CDR2 reads SNEGSKA (reference sequence). Between the trimmed V and J ends, which lost 0 bases and 4 bases, there was a span of 13 bases. CDR3: CSARDPYTGYEQYF. CDR3 sequence (DNA): TGCAGTGCTAGAGATCCCTACACTGGGTACGAGCAGTACTTC.

This clonotype occurred many times. The CDR3 bases are TGTGCCAGTAGTTTGGACGGTGCCAGGAGCACCCAGTACTTC. This translates into CASSLDGARSTQYF. The V gene is TRBV19, the J gene TRBJ2-5; unclear D gene. Trimming stripped 5 bases from V and 8 bases from J, with 18 bases between. The germline CDR1 and CDR2 sequences are LNHDA and SQIVND (reference sequence). The CDR3 extends over 14 amino acids.

About this clonotype: Since a much larger clone is just one base distant, this may be a read error. V gene TRBV4-3 combines with J gene TRBJ2-5; a possible D gene is TRBD2 (6 bases). This CDR3 is built from 17 residues. The germline V gene has CDR1 LGHNA and CDR2 YSLEER. CDR3 sequence reads: CASSQGNGGTLQETQNF. The CDR3 coding sequence is TGCGCCAGCAGCCAAGGGAACGGGGGTACTCTCCAAGAGACCCAGAACTTC.

As to this clonotype: A much more abundant neighbour one base away suggests this may be a read error. The J gene is TRBJ1-2, the V gene TRBV14; 8 bases map to TRBD1. The V gene end was trimmed by 2 bases and the J gene end by 5 bases; junction bases not matched to a gene: 7. This CDR3 is 15 amino acids long. Germline V gene sequence: CDR1 SGHDN, CDR2 FVKESK. The CDR3 DNA follows: TGTGCCAGCAGCCAACCGGGACAGGAGGTATATGGCTACACCTTC. It encodes CASSQPGQEVYGYTF.